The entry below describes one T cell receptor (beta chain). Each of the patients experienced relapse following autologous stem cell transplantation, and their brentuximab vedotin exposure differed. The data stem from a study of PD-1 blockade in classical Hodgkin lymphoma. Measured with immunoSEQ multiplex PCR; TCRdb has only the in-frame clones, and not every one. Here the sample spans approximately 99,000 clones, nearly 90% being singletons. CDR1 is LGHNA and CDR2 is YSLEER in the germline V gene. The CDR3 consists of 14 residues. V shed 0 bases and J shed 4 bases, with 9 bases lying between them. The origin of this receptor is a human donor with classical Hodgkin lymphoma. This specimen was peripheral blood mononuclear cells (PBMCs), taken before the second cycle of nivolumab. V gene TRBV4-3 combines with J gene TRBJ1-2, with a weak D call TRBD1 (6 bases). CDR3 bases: TGCGCCAGCAGCCAAGACAGGGGCGGCTATGGCTACACCTTC. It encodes CASSQDRGGYGYTF.